This T cell receptor (beta chain) was identified in a study of Graves' ophthalmopathy and Graves' hyperthyroidism. This clonotype has ten or more counts. CDR3 regions of TCR beta were amplified from RNA transcripts. Second-round multiplex PCR followed a first-round RT-PCR using HTBI primers. Via MiXCR, TCRdb re-called the multiplex PCR reads, giving one row per CDR3 protein. The profile shows almost 400,000 distinct CDR3 sequences, around 20% of them singletons. Germline CDR1 is SQVTM and CDR2 is ANQGSEA. V was shortened by 4 bases and J by 14 bases, with 15 bases between the two germline ends. The CDR3 runs to 11 residues.

The receptor's source is a woman aged 18 to 35 with Graves' ophthalmopathy. The rearrangement uses TRBV29-1 and TRBJ1-5; D unclear. Sequenced input: peripheral blood. The CDR3 sequence: CSVGETGLEHF. CDR3 coding DNA: TGCAGCGTTGGGGAGACGGGTTTGGAGCATTTT. The full variable domain, completed using reference TRBV29-1 and TRBJ1-5, is SAVISQKPSRDICQRGTSLTIQCQVDSQVTMMFWYRQQPGQSLTLIATANQGSEATYESGFVIDKFPISRPNLTFSTLTVSNMSPEDSSIYLCSVGETGLEHFGDGTRLSIL.